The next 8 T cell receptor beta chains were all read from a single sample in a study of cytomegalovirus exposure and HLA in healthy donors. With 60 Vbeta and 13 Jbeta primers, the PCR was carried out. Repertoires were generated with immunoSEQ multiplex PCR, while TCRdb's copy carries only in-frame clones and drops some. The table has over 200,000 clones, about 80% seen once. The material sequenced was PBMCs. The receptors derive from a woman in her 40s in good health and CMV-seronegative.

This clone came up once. DNA of the CDR3: TGTGCCTGGAGTCGAACCTACAGGGGTAGCAATCAGCCCCAGCATTTT. Encoded protein: CAWSRTYRGSNQPQHF. V usage is TRBV30 and J usage is TRBJ1-5; 7 nucleotides align to TRBD1. Germline loops: CDR1 GTSNPN, CDR2 SVGIG (reference sequence). V shed 2 bases, J shed 0 bases, and the junction held 7 bases outside the gene matches. The CDR3 is made up of 16 amino acids. The complete variable domain, with remaining parts taken from reference TRBV30 and TRBJ1-5, reads SQTIHQWPATLVQPVGSPLSLECTVEGTSNPNLYWYRQAAGRGLQLLFYSVGIGQISSEVPQNLSASRPQDRQFILSSKKLLLSDSGFYLCAWSRTYRGSNQPQHFGDGTRLSIL.

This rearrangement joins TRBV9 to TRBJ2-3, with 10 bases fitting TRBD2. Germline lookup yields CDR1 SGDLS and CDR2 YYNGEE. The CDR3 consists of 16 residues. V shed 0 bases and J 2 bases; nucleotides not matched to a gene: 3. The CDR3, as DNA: TGTGCCAGCAGCGTAGGGACTAGCGGTTTCACAGATACGCAGTATTTT. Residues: CASSVGTSGFTDTQYF. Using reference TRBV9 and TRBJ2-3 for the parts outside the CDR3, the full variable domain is DSGVTQTPKHLITATGQRVTLRCSPRSGDLSVYWYQQSLDQGLQFLIQYYNGEERAKGNILERFSAQQFPDLHSELNLSSLELGDSALYFCASSVGTSGFTDTQYFGPGTRLTVL.

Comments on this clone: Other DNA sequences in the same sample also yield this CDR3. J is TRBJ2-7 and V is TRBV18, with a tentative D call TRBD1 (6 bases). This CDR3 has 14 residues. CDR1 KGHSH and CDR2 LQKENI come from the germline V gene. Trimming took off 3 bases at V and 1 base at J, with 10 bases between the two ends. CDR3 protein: CASSPGTLSYEQYF. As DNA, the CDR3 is TGTGCCAGCTCACCCGGGACATTATCCTACGAGCAGTACTTC.

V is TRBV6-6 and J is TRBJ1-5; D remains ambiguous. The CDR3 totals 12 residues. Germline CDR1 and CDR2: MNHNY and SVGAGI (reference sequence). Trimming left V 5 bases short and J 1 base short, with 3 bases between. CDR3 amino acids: CASSLSNQPQHF. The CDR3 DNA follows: TGTGCCAGCAGTCTGAGCAATCAGCCCCAGCATTTT.

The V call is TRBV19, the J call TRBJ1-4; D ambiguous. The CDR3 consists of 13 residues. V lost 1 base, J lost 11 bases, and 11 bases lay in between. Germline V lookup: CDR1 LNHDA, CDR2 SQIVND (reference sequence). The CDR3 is CASSIATAGKLFF. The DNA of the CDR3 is TGTGCCAGTAGTATAGCTACCGCCGGTAAACTGTTTTTT.

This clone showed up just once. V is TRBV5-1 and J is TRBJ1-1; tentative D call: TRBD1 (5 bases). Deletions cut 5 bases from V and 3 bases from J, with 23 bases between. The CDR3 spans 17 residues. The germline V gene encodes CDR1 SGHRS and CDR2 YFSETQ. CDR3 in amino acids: CASSSLGRGASDTEAFF. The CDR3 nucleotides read TGCGCCAGCAGTTCCCTAGGGAGGGGCGCGTCAGACACTGAAGCTTTCTTT.

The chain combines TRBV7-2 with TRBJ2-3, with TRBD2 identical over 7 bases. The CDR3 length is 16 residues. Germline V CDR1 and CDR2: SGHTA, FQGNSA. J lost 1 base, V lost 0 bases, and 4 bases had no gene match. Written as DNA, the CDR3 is TGTGCCAGCAGCTTAGCTGGGGGGGGAGGCACAGATACGCAGTATTTT. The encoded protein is CASSLAGGGGTDTQYF.

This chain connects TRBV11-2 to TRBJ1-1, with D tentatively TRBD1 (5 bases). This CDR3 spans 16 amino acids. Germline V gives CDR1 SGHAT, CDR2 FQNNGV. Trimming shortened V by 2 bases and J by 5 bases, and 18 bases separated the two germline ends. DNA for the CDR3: TGTGCCAGCAGCTTATTAATCCTGCGGGGGGGAACTGAAGCTTTCTTT. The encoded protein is CASSLLILRGGTEAFF.